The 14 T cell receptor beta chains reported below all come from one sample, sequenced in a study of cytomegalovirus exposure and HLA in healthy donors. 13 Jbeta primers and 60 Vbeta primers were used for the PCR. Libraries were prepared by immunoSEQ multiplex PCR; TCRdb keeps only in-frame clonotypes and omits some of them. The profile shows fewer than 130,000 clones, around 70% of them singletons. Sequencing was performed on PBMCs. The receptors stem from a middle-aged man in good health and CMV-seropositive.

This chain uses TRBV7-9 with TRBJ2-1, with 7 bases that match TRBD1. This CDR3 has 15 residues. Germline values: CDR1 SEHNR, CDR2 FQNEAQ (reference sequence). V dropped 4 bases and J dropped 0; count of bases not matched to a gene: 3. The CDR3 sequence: CASSSGQDSYNEQFF. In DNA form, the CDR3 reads TGTGCCAGCAGCTCTGGACAGGACTCCTACAATGAGCAGTTCTTC.

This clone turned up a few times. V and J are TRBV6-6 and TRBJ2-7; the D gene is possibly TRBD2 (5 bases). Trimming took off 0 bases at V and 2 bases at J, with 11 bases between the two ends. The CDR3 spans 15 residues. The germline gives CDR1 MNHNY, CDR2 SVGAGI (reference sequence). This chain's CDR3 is CASSYSPGKTYEQYF. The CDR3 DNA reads TGTGCCAGCAGTTACTCCCCCGGGAAGACCTACGAGCAGTACTTC.

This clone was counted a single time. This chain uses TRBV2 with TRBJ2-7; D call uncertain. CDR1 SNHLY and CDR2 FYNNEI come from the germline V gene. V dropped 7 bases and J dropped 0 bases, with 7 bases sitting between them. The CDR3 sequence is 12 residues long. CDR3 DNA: TGTGCCAGCAACAGCAACTCCTACGAGCAGTACTTC. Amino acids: CASNSNSYEQYF.

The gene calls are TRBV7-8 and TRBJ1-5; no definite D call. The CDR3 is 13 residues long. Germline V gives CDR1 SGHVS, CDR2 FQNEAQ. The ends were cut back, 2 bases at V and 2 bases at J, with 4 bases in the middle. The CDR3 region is CASSLSGNQPQHF. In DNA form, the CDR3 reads TGTGCCAGCAGCTTATCAGGCAATCAGCCCCAGCATTTT.

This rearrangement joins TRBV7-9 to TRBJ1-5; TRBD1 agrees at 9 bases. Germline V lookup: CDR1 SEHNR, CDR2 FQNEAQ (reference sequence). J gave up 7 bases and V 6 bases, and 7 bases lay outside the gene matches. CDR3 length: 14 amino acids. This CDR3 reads CASSFGTGLQPQHF. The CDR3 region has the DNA TGTGCCAGCAGTTTCGGGACAGGGCTGCAGCCCCAGCATTTT.

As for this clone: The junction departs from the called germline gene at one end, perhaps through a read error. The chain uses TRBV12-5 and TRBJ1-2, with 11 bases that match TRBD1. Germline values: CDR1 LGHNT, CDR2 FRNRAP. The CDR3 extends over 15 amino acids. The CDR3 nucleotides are TGTGCTAGTGGCTTGGTCGGACAGGGGGCTTGGGGCTACACCTTC. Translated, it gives CASGLVGQGAWGYTF.

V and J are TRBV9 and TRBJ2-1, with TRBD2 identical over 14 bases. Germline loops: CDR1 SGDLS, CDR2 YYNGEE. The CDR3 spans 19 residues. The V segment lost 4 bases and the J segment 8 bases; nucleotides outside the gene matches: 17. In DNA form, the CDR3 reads TGTGCCAGCAGCCCTACAGGGGGACCCGGGACTAGCGGGAGTTATGAGCAGTTCTTC. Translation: CASSPTGGPGTSGSYEQFF.

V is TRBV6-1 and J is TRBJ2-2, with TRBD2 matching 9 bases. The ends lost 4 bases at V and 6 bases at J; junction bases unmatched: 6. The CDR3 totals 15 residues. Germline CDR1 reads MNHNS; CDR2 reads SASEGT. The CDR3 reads CASSVVSGSSGELFF. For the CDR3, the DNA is TGTGCCAGCAGTGTCGTTAGCGGGAGTTCCGGGGAGCTGTTTTTT.

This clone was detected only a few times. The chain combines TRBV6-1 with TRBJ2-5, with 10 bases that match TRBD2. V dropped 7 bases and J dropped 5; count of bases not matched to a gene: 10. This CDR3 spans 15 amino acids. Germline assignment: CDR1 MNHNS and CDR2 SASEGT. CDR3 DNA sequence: TGTGCCAGCATGAGGCTAGCGGGAGCCGAGGAGACCCAGTACTTC. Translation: CASMRLAGAEETQYF.

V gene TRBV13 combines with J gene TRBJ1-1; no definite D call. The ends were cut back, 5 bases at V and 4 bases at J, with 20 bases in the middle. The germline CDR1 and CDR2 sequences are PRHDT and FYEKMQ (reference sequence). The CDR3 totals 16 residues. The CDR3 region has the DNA TGTGCCAGCAGCAAACTAGCGACCGGTGTGGGCACTGAAGCTTTCTTT. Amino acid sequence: CASSKLATGVGTEAFF.

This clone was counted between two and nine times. The CDR3 DNA reads as TGTGCCAGCAGCCCCCCCTCCGGGGTCTACGAGCAGTACTTC. It is translated as CASSPPSGVYEQYF. The rearrangement uses TRBV7-2 and TRBJ2-7; D perhaps matches TRBD2 (5 bases). This CDR3 comprises 14 residues. V lost 5 bases and J lost 3, with 14 bases in between. Looked up from germline, CDR1 is SGHTA and CDR2 is FQGNSA.

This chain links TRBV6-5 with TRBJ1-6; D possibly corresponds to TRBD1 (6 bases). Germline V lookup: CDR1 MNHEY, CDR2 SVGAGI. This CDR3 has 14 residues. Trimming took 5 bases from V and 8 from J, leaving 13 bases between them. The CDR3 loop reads CASSLDSFYSPLHF. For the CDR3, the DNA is TGTGCCAGCAGTCTGGACAGTTTTTATTCACCCCTCCACTTT.

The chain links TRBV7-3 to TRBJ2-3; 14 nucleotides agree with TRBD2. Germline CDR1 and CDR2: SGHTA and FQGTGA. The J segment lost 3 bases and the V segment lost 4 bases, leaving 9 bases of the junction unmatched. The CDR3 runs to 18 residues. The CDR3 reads CASSSGTSGSRSTDTQYF. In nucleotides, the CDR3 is TGTGCCAGCAGCTCTGGGACTAGCGGGAGTAGGTCGACAGATACGCAGTATTTT.

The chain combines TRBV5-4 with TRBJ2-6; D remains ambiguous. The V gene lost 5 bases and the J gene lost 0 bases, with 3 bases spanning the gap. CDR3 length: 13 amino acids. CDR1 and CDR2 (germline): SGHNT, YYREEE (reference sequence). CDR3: CASRYSGANVLTF. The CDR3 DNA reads TGTGCCAGCAGATACTCTGGGGCCAACGTCCTGACTTTC. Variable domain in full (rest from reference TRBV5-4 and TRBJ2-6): ETGVTQSPTHLIKTRGQQVTLRCSSQSGHNTVSWYQQALGQGPQFIFQYYREEENGRGNFPPRFSGLQFPNYSSELNVNALELDDSALYLCASRYSGANVLTFGAGSRLTVL.